The next 22 T cell receptor beta chains were all read from a single sample in a study of T cell changes during pregnancy in multiple sclerosis. The assay was immunoSEQ multiplex PCR, and TCRdb's table has in-frame clones only and misses some. The data hold around 12,000 clones, with around 89% observed a single time. The sample here was CD8+ T cells from peripheral blood mononuclear cells, taken in the second trimester of pregnancy. The receptors shown here come from a female donor in good health, enrolled as a control in a pregnancy study.

V is TRBV29-1 and J is TRBJ2-1; D might be TRBD2 (5 bases). The germline CDR1 and CDR2 sequences are SQVTM and ANQGSEA. V shed 1 base and J shed 10 bases, with 29 bases lying between them. The CDR3 extends over 18 amino acids. The CDR3 DNA reads TGCAGCGTTGAAGTTTTACGGGCCAGTCCTAGCCCCCATTTCGAGCAGTTCTTC. The encoded protein is CSVEVLRASPSPHFEQFF.

V usage is TRBV4-2 and J usage is TRBJ1-2, with TRBD1 matching 12 bases. Losses at the gene ends were 0 bases for V and 1 base for J; bases not matched to a gene: 6. This CDR3 has 18 residues. Per the germline V gene, CDR1 is LGHNA and CDR2 is YNFKEQ. The CDR3 reads CASSQDGDRGLLNYGYTF. The CDR3 DNA reads as TGTGCCAGCAGCCAAGACGGGGACAGGGGGCTTCTTAACTATGGCTACACCTTC.

The chain couples TRBV29-1 to TRBJ2-1; 14 bases fit TRBD2. V lost 5 bases to trimming and J lost 2 bases; unmatched junction nucleotides: 8. The CDR3 totals 17 residues. Germline CDR1 SQVTM, CDR2 ANQGSEA. CDR3 DNA: TGCAGCGTTACCGGGACTAGCGGGGGCTTACCCTACAATGAGCAGTTCTTC. Its translation is CSVTGTSGGLPYNEQFF.

The chain employs TRBV4-3 and TRBJ2-3; 12 bases map to TRBD2. The V gene's germline CDR1 is LGHNA and CDR2 YSLEER. Unmatched junction bases numbered 9, after V lost 2 bases and J lost 0 bases. The CDR3 totals 19 residues. DNA for the CDR3: TGCGCCAGCAGCCAAACCTGGACTAGCGGGATAGTAAGCACAGATACGCAGTATTTT. Its translation: CASSQTWTSGIVSTDTQYF.

The V call is TRBV28, the J call TRBJ2-1, with D possibly TRBD1 on 5 matching bases. Looked up from germline, CDR1 is MDHEN and CDR2 is SYDVKM. The CDR3 is 16 residues long. V was shortened by 2 bases and J by 0 bases, with 11 bases between the two germline ends. CDR3 sequence (DNA): TGTGCCAGCAGTTTAGGGCAGGGAACCTCCTACAATGAGCAGTTCTTC. Translated: CASSLGQGTSYNEQFF.

The genes are TRBV6-4 and TRBJ1-5; D unresolved. The CDR3 sequence is 13 residues long. The germline V and J ends were trimmed by 5 bases and 1 base, with 6 bases remaining between them. Germline values: CDR1 MRHNA, CDR2 SNTAGT. CDR3 in DNA: TGTGCCAGCAGTATGGGCAGCAATCAGCCCCAGCATTTT. Translated: CASSMGSNQPQHF.

The table lists this clone with a count of one. V is TRBV11-1 and J is TRBJ2-3, with D possibly matching TRBD2 (6 bases). V lost 4 bases and J 2 bases, leaving 19 bases between the germline ends. The CDR3 runs to 17 residues. The germline CDR1 and CDR2 sequences are SGHAT and FQDESV (reference sequence). The CDR3 region is CASSSLGGTGNTDTQYF. CDR3 DNA: TGTGCCAGCAGCTCTTTAGGCGGGACTGGGAACACAGATACGCAGTATTTT.

This clone has just one count. The CDR3 region is CASSWRESSYEQYF. Written as DNA, the CDR3 is TGTGCCAGCAGTTGGCGGGAGAGCTCCTACGAGCAGTACTTC. This chain links TRBV27 with TRBJ2-7; the match to TRBD2 covers 7 bases. Germline V lookup: CDR1 MNHEY, CDR2 SMNVEV (reference sequence). This CDR3 spans 14 amino acids. V was pared by 4 bases and J by 0 bases, with 3 bases of the junction left unmatched.

J is TRBJ2-3 and V is TRBV6-4, with 13 bases lining up with TRBD2. The CDR3 has 16 amino acids. CDR1 and CDR2 from the germline V gene are MRHNA and SNTAGT. J lost 4 bases, V lost 2 bases, and 3 bases had no gene match. CDR3 amino acids: CASSDETSGGPDTQYF. DNA for the CDR3: TGTGCCAGCAGTGACGAGACTAGCGGGGGGCCAGATACGCAGTATTTT.

This clone has just one count. The rearrangement uses TRBV27 and TRBJ1-5, with 7 bases lining up with TRBD1. CDR1 is MNHEY, CDR2 SMNVEV, per germline (reference sequence). The CDR3 spans 14 residues. The J segment lost 1 base and the V segment lost 8 bases, leaving 5 bases of the junction unmatched. CDR3 amino acids: CASAATGSNQPQHF. CDR3 coding DNA: TGTGCCAGCGCCGCGACAGGGAGCAATCAGCCCCAGCATTTT.

V is TRBV5-8 and J is TRBJ2-7; TRBD1 matches at 10 bases. Germline CDR1 is SGHTS and CDR2 is YDEGEE. With 3 bases clipped from V and 5 bases from J, the junction kept 8 bases outside the gene matches. The CDR3 runs to 15 residues. The CDR3 region is CASSSTTGGLDEQYF. CDR3 coding DNA: TGTGCCAGCAGCTCAACGACAGGGGGCTTGGACGAGCAGTACTTC.

The CDR3 bases are TGTGCCAGCAGTTTATCCAGGGGGGCCGCCTACACTGAAGCTTTCTTT. Translated: CASSLSRGAAYTEAFF. The V call is TRBV27, the J call TRBJ1-1; 7 bases match TRBD1. The germline CDR1 and CDR2 sequences are MNHEY and SMNVEV (reference sequence). The CDR3 extends over 16 amino acids. Losses at the gene ends were 0 bases for V and 3 bases for J; bases not matched to a gene: 7.

A single count supports this clone. This chain joins TRBV6-5 and TRBJ2-5; D is perhaps TRBD2 (6 bases). The length of the CDR3 is 14 residues. CDR1 MNHEY and CDR2 SVGAGI come from the germline V gene. V gave up 6 bases and J gave up 5 bases, with 16 bases separating them. DNA of the CDR3: TGTGCCAGCAGCCCGGGAGAGGGCCCGGAGACCCAGTACTTC. This encodes CASSPGEGPETQYF.

The J gene is TRBJ2-1, the V gene TRBV7-8, with TRBD2 identical over 11 bases. The CDR3 is made up of 15 amino acids. V lost 0 bases, J lost 5 bases, and 0 bases stayed unmatched. Germline loops: CDR1 SGHVS, CDR2 FQNEAQ. The CDR3 here is CASSLASGGDNEQFF. CDR3 nucleotide sequence: TGTGCCAGCAGCTTAGCTAGCGGGGGGGACAATGAGCAGTTCTTC.

This clone appeared once. CDR3 sequence (DNA): TGTGCCAGCAGCTTATCGGAGATCTACGAGCAGTACTTC. It specifies CASSLSEIYEQYF. The genes are TRBV7-6 and TRBJ2-7; D not certain. The CDR3 runs 13 residues. Germline CDR1 is SGHVS and CDR2 is FNYEAQ. Between the trimmed V and J ends, which lost 2 bases and 3 bases, there was a span of 8 bases.

The genes are TRBV21-1 and TRBJ2-5; the table's D call of TRBD2 was not tested on the DNA. TRBV21-1 is listed as a pseudogene. The CDR3 length is 16 residues. The CDR3 region is CASSKGTSGRFETQYF. As DNA, the CDR3 is TGTGCCAGCAGCAAAGGGACTAGCGGGAGGTTTGAGACCCAGTACTTC.

The chain employs TRBV15 and TRBJ1-5; no firm D call. The germline V and J ends were trimmed by 0 bases and 0 bases, with 6 bases remaining between them. The CDR3 is made up of 15 amino acids. From germline, CDR1 is LNHNV and CDR2 YYDKDF (reference sequence). CDR3 nucleotides: TGTGCCACCAGCAGAGATCGGGGTAGCAATCAGCCCCAGCATTTT. Protein product: CATSRDRGSNQPQHF.

This chain links TRBV4-1 with TRBJ2-7, with 7 bases lining up with TRBD2. V lost 3 bases, J lost 6 bases, and 8 bases stayed unmatched. The V gene's germline CDR1 is MGHRA and CDR2 YSYEKL. This CDR3 contains 14 residues. CDR3 bases: TGCGCCAGCAGCCAGGGGGGGACTACCCTCGAGCAGTACTTC. Translated, it gives CASSQGGTTLEQYF.

The rearrangement links TRBV27 to TRBJ1-4; D might be TRBD1 (5 bases). CDR1 is MNHEY and CDR2 is SMNVEV in the germline V gene (reference sequence). The CDR3 loop spans 15 amino acids. Trimming pared 4 bases from V and 4 bases from J, leaving 13 bases between. The CDR3 coding sequence is TGTGCCAGCAGTTACACACAGGAGTATAATGAAAAACTGTTTTTT. Translating gives CASSYTQEYNEKLFF.

This clone was observed a single time. This chain links TRBV27 with TRBJ1-1; D is unresolved. This CDR3 is 13 amino acids long. Germline-derived CDR1 and CDR2 are MNHEY and SMNVEV (reference sequence). With 4 bases removed from V and 1 base from J, the gap between germline ends came to 7 bases. CDR3 DNA sequence: TGTGCCAGCAGTTCTACAGCGAACACTGAAGCTTTCTTT. It specifies CASSSTANTEAFF.

The CDR3, as DNA: TGTGCCACCAGCAGTGGAGCAAAGGACGAGCAGTACTTC. Protein product: CATSSGAKDEQYF. J is TRBJ2-7 and V is TRBV15; D gene unclear. V lost 3 bases and J 5 bases, leaving 11 bases between the germline ends. Germline-derived CDR1 and CDR2 are LNHNV and YYDKDF (reference sequence). CDR3 size: 13 residues.

V usage is TRBV6-5 and J usage is TRBJ1-2; 7 bases fit TRBD1. CDR1 is MNHEY and CDR2 is SVGAGI in the germline V gene. There are 16 residues in the CDR3. V shed 2 bases and J 4 bases; nucleotides not matched to a gene: 10. The CDR3 protein is CASSYTLGGGVYGYTF. DNA of the CDR3: TGTGCCAGCAGTTACACCCTAGGAGGGGGCGTCTATGGCTACACCTTC.